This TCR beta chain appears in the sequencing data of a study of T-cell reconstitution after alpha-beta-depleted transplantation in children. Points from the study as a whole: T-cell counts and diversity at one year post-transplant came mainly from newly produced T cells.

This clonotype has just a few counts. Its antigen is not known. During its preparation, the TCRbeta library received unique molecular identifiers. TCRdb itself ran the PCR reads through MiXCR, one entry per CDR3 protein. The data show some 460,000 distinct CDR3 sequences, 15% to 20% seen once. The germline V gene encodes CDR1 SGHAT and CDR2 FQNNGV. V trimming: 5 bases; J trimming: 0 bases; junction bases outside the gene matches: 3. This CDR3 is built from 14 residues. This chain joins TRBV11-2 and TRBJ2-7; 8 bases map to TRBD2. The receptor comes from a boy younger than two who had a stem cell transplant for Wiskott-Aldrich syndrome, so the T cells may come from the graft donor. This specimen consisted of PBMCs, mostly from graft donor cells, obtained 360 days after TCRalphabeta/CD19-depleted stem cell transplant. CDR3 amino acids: CASSHGTSSYEQYF. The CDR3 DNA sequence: TGTGCCAGCAGCCACGGGACTAGCTCCTACGAGCAGTACTTC.